This T cell receptor beta chain was sequenced during a study of vaccination effects on CD4 cells after COVID-19. The repertoire was sequenced with immunoSEQ multiplex PCR; TCRdb's copy has only in-frame clones and lacks some. The table shows over 45,000 clones, with 67% occurring only once. Concerning this clone: Antigen: not known.

Culturing for about 9 days preceded CD4+ T cell isolation. The germline V gene encodes CDR1 LNHNV and CDR2 YYDKDF (reference sequence). The CDR3 extends over 16 amino acids. V was cut by 5 bases and J by 4 bases, with 18 bases left in between. Here the sequenced sample was CD4+ T cells from PBMCs cultured without peptide, taken before COVID-19 vaccination. The TCR originated in a human donor who received a COVID-19 vaccine. The rearrangement joins TRBV15 to TRBJ2-1; possible D gene TRBD1, 6 bases. CDR3 in amino acids: CATSVRGRGQYNEQFF. The CDR3 DNA sequence: TGTGCCACCAGCGTGCGTGGACGGGGACAATACAATGAGCAGTTCTTC.